What follows describes a single T cell receptor (beta chain). This clonotype appeared many times. It has no known antigen specificity. Per-nucleotide qualities are absent, and no much larger clonotype sits a single base away. This entry belongs to a study of T-cell reconstitution after alpha-beta-depleted transplantation in children (TCRdb year 2016). Background for the entire study: T-cell immune reconstitution after TCRalphabeta/CD19-depleted allogeneic hematopoietic cell transplantation in children was quantitatively tracked in the study by means of TCR repertoire profiling.

Libraries came from PCR. TCRdb lists the instrument as Illumina HiSeq 2500. To normalize quantification of the TCRbeta repertoire, the TCR libraries were built with molecular barcoding that relied on unique molecular identifiers. TCRdb reprocessing: public reads trimmed at Q25 with fastp, clones called with MiXCR, in-frame beta chains kept. Duplicate CDR3 protein sequences are folded into a single record with the most common DNA and genes. This sample holds fewer than 120,000 distinct CDR3 sequences; 10% to 13% were observed only once. Around 8.5% of the sample is held by the ten biggest clonotypes. Via the germline V gene, CDR1 is MNHEY and CDR2 SVGEGT. Trimming takes 7 bases off V and 3 bases off J; junction bases not matched to a gene: 5. The CDR3 spans 14 residues, from the cysteine through the phenylalanine. Only the CDR3 region is kept as DNA, spanning 42 bases read in frame from base 1.

The rearrangement joined TRBV6-2 or TRBV6-3 to TRBJ2-1; 8 bases in between match TRBD2. The clonotype comes from a human donor who donated a stem cell graft to a child with acute lymphoblastic leukemia. The sequences come from PBMCs from the stem cell graft donor, collected from the stem cell graft. The nucleotide sequence is given as TGTGCCAGCAACTTAGCGGGAATCTACAATGAGCAGTTCTTC. This gives the protein CASNLAGIYNEQFF.